This T cell receptor beta chain was profiled in a study of OX40 agonist ivuxolimab in advanced cancers. Remarks on this clone: Its antigen remains unknown.

Clones were sequenced by immunoSEQ multiplex PCR, and TCRdb holds only the in-frame ones, with some missing. The sample has some 64,000 clones; about 92% are singletons. Broader study findings: Averaging showed that CD8+ T cells had more expanded clones than CD4+ did.

CDR3 size: 13 residues. CDR1 is SGDLS, CDR2 YYNGEE, per germline. V was trimmed by 4 bases and J by 1 base, leaving 5 bases between them. The chain employs TRBV9 and TRBJ2-2; the D is unclear. The receptor comes from an adult with an advanced solid tumor such as melanoma, head and neck, liver or kidney cancer. The source was CD4+ or CD8+ T cells sorted from blood, collected in a trial of the OX40 agonist ivuxolimab. The CDR3 here is CASSPGNTGELFF. The CDR3 DNA follows: TGTGCCAGCAGCCCCGGGAACACCGGGGAGCTGTTTTTT.